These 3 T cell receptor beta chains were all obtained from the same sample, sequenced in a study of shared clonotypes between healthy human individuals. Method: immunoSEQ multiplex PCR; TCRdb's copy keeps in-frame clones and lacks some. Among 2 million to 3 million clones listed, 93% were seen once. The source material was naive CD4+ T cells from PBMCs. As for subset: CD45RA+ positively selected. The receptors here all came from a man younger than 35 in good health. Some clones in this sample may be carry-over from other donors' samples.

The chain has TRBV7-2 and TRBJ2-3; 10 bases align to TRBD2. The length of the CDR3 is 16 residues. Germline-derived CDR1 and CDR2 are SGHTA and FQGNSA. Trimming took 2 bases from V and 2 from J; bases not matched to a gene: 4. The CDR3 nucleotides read TGTGCCAGCAGCTTAATAGCGGGAGGCTTCACAGATACGCAGTATTTT. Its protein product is CASSLIAGGFTDTQYF.

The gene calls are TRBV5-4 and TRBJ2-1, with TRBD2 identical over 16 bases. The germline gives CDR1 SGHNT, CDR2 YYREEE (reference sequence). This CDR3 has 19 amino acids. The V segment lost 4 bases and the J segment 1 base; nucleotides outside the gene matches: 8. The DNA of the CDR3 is TGTGCCAGCAGCCCTCCGGGACTAGCGGGAGGGGAATCCTACAATGAGCAGTTCTTC. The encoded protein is CASSPPGLAGGESYNEQFF.

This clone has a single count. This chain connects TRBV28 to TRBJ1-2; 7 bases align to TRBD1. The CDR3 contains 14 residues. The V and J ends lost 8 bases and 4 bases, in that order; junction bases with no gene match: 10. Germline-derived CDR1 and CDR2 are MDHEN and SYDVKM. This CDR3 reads CASRQGGQSYGYTF. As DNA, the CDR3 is TGTGCCAGCCGCCAAGGGGGACAGAGCTATGGCTACACCTTC.